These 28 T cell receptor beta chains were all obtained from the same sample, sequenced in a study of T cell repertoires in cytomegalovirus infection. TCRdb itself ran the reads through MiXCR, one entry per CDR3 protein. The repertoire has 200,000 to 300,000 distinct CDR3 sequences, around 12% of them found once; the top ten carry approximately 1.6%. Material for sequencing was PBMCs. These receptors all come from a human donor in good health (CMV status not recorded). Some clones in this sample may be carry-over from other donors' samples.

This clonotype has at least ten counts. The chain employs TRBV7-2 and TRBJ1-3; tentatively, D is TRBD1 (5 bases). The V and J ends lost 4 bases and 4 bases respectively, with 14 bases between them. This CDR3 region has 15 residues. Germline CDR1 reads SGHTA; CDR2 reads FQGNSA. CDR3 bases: TGTGCCAGCAGCTCCCCGAGCGGGGGAGGAAACACCATATATTTT. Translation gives CASSSPSGGGNTIYF.

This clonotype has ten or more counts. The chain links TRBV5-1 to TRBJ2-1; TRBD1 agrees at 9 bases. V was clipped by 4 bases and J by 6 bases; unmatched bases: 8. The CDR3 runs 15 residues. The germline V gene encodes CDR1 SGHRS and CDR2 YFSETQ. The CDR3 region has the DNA TGCGCCAGCAGCCTGCGACAGGGGGATGGCAATGAGCAGTTCTTC. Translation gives CASSLRQGDGNEQFF.

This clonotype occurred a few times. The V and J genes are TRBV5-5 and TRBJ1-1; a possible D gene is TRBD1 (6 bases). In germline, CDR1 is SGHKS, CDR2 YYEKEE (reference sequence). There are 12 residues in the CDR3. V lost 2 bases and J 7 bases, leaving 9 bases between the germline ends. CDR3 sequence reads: CASSLQGGEAFF. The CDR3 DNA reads TGTGCCAGCAGCTTACAGGGAGGTGAAGCTTTCTTT.

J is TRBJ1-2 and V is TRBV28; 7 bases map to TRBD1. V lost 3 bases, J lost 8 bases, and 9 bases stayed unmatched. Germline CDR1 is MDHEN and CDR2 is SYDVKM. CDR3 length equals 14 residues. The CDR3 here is CASSFDRDSRGYTF. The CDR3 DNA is TGTGCCAGCAGTTTTGATCGGGACAGCAGAGGCTACACCTTC.

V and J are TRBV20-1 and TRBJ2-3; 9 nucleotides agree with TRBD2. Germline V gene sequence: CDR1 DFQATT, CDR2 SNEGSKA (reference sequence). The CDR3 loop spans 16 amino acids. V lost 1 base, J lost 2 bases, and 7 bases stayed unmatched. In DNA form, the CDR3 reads TGCAGTGCTAGAGCATACAGCGGGGGGATCACAGATACGCAGTATTTT. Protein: CSARAYSGGITDTQYF.

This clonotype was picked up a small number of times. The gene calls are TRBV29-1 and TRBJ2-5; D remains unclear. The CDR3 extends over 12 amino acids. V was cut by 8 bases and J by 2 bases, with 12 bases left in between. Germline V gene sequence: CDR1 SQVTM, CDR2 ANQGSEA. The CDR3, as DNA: TGCAGCCTCAAGAGCAGTCAAGAGACCCAGTACTTC. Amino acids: CSLKSSQETQYF.

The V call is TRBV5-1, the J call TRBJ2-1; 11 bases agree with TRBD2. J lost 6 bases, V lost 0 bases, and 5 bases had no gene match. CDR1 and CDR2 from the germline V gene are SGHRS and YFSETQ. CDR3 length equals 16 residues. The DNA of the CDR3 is TGCGCCAGCAGCTTGGCGGCTAGCGGGAGGAGCAATGAGCAGTTCTTC. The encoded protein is CASSLAASGRSNEQFF.

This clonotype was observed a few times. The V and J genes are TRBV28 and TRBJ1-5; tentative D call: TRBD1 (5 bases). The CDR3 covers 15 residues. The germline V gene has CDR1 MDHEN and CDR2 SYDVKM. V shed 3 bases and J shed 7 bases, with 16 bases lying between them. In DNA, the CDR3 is TGTGCCAGCAGTTTTCAGCAGGGAGTGAGCCAGCCCCAGCATTTT. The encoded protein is CASSFQQGVSQPQHF.

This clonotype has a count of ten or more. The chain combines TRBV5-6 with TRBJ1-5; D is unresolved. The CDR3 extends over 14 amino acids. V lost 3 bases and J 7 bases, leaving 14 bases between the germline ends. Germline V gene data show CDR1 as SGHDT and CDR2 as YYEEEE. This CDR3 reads CASSSVTGLQPQHF. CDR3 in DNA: TGTGCCAGCAGCTCAGTTACGGGCCTCCAGCCCCAGCATTTT.

DNA for the CDR3: TGTGCCAGCAGCCAAGGGCCGGGGACAGGACAGTCCCAGCATTTT. It is translated as CASSQGPGTGQSQHF. This chain links TRBV3-1 with TRBJ1-5; 8 bases align to TRBD1. Trimming at V came to 1 base and at J to 11 bases, leaving 10 bases not matched to a gene. From germline, CDR1 is LGHDT and CDR2 YNNKEL (reference sequence). The CDR3 extends over 15 amino acids.

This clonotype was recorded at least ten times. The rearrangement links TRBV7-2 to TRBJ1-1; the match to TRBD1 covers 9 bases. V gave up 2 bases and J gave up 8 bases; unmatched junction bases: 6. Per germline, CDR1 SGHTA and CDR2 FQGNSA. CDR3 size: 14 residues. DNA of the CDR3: TGTGCCAGCAGCTTATCGGGACAGGGAAGAGAAGCTTTCTTT. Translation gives CASSLSGQGREAFF.

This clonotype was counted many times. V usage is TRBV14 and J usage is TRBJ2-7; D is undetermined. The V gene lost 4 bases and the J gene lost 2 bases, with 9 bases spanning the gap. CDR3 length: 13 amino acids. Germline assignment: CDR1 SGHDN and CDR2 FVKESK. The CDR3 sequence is CASSPLRAYEQYF. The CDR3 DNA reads TGTGCCAGCAGCCCCCTTCGAGCCTACGAGCAGTACTTC.

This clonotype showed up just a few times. CDR3 protein: CASSEGRSAGELFF. The DNA for the CDR3 is TGTGCCAGCAGTGAAGGCAGGAGCGCCGGGGAGCTGTTTTTT. This chain links TRBV6-4 with TRBJ2-2; no clear D gene. Trimming shortened V by 3 bases and J by 6 bases, and 11 bases separated the two germline ends. Germline-derived CDR1 and CDR2 are MRHNA and SNTAGT. This CDR3 spans 14 amino acids.

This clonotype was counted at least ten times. The CDR3 DNA is TGTGCCAGCAGTTATGGAGGGGACTCCTCCACCTACGAGCAGTACTTC. This gives the protein CASSYGGDSSTYEQYF. The chain employs TRBV6-2 or TRBV6-3 and TRBJ2-7; a possible D gene is TRBD2 (6 bases). Trimming removed 3 bases at V and 2 bases at J, with 17 bases between. This CDR3 has 16 amino acids. Germline V gene lookup returns CDR1 MNHEY and CDR2 SVGEGT.

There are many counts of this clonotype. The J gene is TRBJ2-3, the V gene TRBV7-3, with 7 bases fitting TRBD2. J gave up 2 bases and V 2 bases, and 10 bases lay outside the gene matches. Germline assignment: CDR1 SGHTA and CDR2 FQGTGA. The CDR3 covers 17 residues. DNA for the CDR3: TGTGCCAGCAGCTTATCCTACCCTAGCGGACCCACAGATACGCAGTATTTT. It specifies CASSLSYPSGPTDTQYF.

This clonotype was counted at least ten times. CDR3 region: CASSLTAYEQYF. DNA for the CDR3: TGTGCCAGCAGTTTGACAGCCTACGAGCAGTACTTC. The chain combines TRBV28 with TRBJ2-7, with D perhaps matching TRBD1 (5 bases). The V gene lost 3 bases and the J gene lost 2 bases, with 5 bases spanning the gap. Looked up from germline, CDR1 is MDHEN and CDR2 is SYDVKM. The CDR3 has 12 amino acids.

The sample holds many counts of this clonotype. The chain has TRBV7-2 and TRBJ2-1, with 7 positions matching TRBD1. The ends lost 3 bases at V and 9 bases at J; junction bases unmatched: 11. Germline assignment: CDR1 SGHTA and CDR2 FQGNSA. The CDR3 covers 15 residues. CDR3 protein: CASSFRTGEGSEQFF. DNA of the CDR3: TGTGCCAGCAGCTTCCGTACAGGGGAAGGGAGTGAGCAGTTCTTC.

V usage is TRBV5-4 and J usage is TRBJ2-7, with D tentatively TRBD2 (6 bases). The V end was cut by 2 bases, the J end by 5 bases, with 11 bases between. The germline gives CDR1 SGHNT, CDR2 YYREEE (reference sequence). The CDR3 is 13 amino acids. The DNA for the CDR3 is TGTGCCAGCAGCTTAGGAGGGTTTAACGAGCAGTACTTC. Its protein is CASSLGGFNEQYF.

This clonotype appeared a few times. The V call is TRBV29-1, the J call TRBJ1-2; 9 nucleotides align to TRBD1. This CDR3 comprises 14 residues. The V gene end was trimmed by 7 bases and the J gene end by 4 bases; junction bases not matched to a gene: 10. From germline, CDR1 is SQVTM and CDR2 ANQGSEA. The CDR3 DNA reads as TGCAGCGCGGAGACTCACAGGGGGCTCTATGGCTACACCTTC. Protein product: CSAETHRGLYGYTF.

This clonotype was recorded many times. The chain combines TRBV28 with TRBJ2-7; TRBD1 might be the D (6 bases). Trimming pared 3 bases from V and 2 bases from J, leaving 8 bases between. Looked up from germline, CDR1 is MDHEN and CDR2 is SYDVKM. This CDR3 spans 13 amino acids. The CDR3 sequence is CASSLRGTYEQYF. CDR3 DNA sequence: TGTGCCAGCAGTTTGAGGGGGACCTACGAGCAGTACTTC.

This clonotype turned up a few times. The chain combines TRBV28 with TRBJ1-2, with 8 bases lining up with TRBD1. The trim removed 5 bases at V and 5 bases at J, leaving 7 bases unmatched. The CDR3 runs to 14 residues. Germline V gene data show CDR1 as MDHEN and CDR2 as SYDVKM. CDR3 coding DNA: TGTGCCAGCAGTCCTCCGACAGGGGCTTATGGCTACACCTTC. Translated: CASSPPTGAYGYTF.

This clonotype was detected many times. The CDR3 region is CASSLRLGGELFF. CDR3 sequence (DNA): TGTGCCAGCAGCTTAAGATTGGGGGGGGAGCTGTTTTTT. J is TRBJ2-2 and V is TRBV7-3; D is ambiguous. The ends were cut back, 1 base at V and 8 bases at J, with 8 bases in the middle. Germline V gives CDR1 SGHTA, CDR2 FQGTGA. The CDR3 contains 13 residues.

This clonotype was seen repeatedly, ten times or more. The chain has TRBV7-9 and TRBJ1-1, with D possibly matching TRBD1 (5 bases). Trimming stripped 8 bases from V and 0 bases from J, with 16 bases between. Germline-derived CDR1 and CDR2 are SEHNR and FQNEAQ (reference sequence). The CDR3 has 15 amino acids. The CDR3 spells CASRQDTLMNTEAFF. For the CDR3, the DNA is TGTGCCAGCCGTCAGGACACACTCATGAACACTGAAGCTTTCTTT.

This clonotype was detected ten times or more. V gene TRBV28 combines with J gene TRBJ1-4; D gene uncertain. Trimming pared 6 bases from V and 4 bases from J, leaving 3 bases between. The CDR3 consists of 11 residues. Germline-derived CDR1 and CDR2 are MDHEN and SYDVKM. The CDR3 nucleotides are TGTGCCAGCAGGATTAATGAAAAACTGTTTTTT. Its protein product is CASRINEKLFF.

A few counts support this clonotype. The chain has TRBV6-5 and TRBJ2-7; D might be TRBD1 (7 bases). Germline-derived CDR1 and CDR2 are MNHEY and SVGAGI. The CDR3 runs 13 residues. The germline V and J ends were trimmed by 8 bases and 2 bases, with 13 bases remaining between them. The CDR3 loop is CASRGTATYEQYF. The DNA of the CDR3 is TGTGCCAGCCGGGGGACAGCCACCTACGAGCAGTACTTC.

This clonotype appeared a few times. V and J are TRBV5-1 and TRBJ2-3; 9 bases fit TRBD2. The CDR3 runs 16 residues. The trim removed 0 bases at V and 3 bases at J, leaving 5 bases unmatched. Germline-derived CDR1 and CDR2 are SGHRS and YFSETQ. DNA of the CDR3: TGCGCCAGCAGCTTGGTCTTAGCGGGAGTGACAGATACGCAGTATTTT. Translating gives CASSLVLAGVTDTQYF.

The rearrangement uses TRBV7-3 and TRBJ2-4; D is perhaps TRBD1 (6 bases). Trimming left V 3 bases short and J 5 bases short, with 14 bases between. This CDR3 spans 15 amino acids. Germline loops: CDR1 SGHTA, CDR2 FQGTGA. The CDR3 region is CASSFGRGLENIQYF. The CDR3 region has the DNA TGTGCCAGCAGCTTCGGCAGGGGATTGGAAAACATTCAGTACTTC.

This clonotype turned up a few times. DNA of the CDR3: TGTGCCAGCTCCGCTTACACTGAAGCTTTCTTT. This gives the protein CASSAYTEAFF. The chain is built from TRBV12-3 or TRBV12-4 and TRBJ1-1; D is ambiguous. The CDR3 loop spans 11 amino acids. V lost 8 bases and J 3 bases, leaving 7 bases between the germline ends.